This T cell receptor (beta chain) emerged from a study of cytomegalovirus exposure and HLA in healthy donors. Study at large: Around 86 million unique TCRs, all from HLA-typed donors, were included in an early release of the data.

Both 60 Vbeta primers and 13 Jbeta primers went into the PCR. The data were produced by immunoSEQ multiplex PCR, yet TCRdb's version contains in-frame clones alone and is incomplete. The data show roughly 150,000 clones, roughly three quarters seen once. CDR1 and CDR2 (germline): SGHVS, FQNEAQ. Between the trimmed V and J ends, which lost 4 bases and 4 bases, there was a span of 18 bases. The CDR3 totals 16 residues. General study results and limits: Cytomegalovirus-associated status was assigned to 150 to 200 TCR beta chains.

Comment on this clone: The antigen is undetermined.

This TCR derives from a woman aged 40 to 55 in good health and CMV-seronegative. Material for sequencing was PBMCs. The chain links TRBV7-8 to TRBJ2-3; D may be TRBD2 (6 bases). Here the CDR3 reads CASSSPGLLLADTQYF. The CDR3, as DNA: TGTGCCAGCAGCTCACCGGGACTCCTCTTGGCAGATACGCAGTATTTT.